This TCR beta chain was found in a study of blood T cell repertoires in COVID-19. In the study overall: PBMCs, B-cell-depleted T cells, or T cells were the source of the cDNA or gDNA that made up the material.

Per the authors' pipeline: Reference gene primer amplification gave estimated nucleated cell counts. Only in-frame clones appear in the TCRdb table, and some are missing; sequencing was by immunoSEQ multiplex PCR. V and J calls and clone size are copied from that table; D and trimming were computed from the DNA. The sample gives approximately 270,000 clones, approximately 83% of which show up once; approximately 10% is in the top ten. Looked up from germline, CDR1 is SGHRS and CDR2 is YFSETQ. The CDR3 is 18 amino acids. With 0 bases removed from V and 0 bases from J, the gap between germline ends came to 16 bases.

V is TRBV5-1 and J is TRBJ2-4, with TRBD2 as a possible D gene (5 bases). This TCR was recovered from a woman aged 70-85 years with acute or convalescent COVID-19. The sample comprised peripheral blood. CDR3 sequence (DNA): TGCGCCAGCAGCTTGGCCCCTCCTTCCGCGGGAGCCAAAAACATTCAGTACTTC. It encodes CASSLAPPSAGAKNIQYF. The entire variable domain, with the rest obtained from reference TRBV5-1 and TRBJ2-4, is as follows: KAGVTQTPRYLIKTRGQQVTLSCSPISGHRSVSWYQQTPGQGLQFLFEYFSETQRNKGNFPGRFSGRQFSNSRSEMNVSTLELGDSALYLCASSLAPPSAGAKNIQYFGAGTRLSVL.